This T cell receptor (beta chain) is drawn from a study of blood T cell repertoires in COVID-19. Looking at the study overall: Acute and convalescent COVID-19 samples came from the United States, Italy and Spain. The cDNA or gDNA used as material had been derived from T cells, B-cell-depleted T cells, or PBMCs.

In its sample, this clone was seen a few times. The authors' processing: Cell counts per sample came from amplifying reference gene primers. TCRdb's copy holds only in-frame clones and misses some; the assay was immunoSEQ multiplex PCR. That table furnishes V, J and clone size, whereas the DNA furnished D and trimming. The sample lists tens of thousands of clones, roughly 86% occurring once. Sequences were obtained from peripheral blood. The clonotype originates from a human donor in a cohort sampled during active COVID-19.

CDR3 sequence reads: CASSLQQGANLGELFF. CDR3 DNA: TGTGCCAGCTCACTTCAACAGGGGGCTAACCTCGGGGAGCTGTTTTTT. V and J are TRBV18 and TRBJ2-2; TRBD1 matches 9 bases. J was trimmed by 7 bases and V by 4 bases; bases with no gene match: 10. CDR3 size: 16 residues. Per germline, CDR1 KGHSH and CDR2 LQKENI. The full variable domain, with the rest looked up from reference TRBV18 and TRBJ2-2, is NAGVMQNPRHLVRRRGQEARLRCSPMKGHSHVYWYRQLPEEGLKFMVYLQKENIIDESGMPKERFSAEFPKEGPSILRIQQVVRGDSAAYFCASSLQQGANLGELFFGEGSRLTVL.